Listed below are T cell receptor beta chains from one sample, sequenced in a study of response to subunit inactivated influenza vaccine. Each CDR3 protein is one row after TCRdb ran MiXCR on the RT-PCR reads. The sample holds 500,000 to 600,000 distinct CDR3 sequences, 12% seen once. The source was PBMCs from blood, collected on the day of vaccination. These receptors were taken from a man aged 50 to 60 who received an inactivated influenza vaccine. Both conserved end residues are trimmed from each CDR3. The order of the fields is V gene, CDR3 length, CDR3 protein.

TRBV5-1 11 ASSTEPGETQY
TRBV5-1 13 ASSVGGTANTEAF
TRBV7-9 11 ASSLSAPPIYT
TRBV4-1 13 ASRESVSGNQPQH
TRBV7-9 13 ASSFRESSYNEQF
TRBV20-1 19 SARVITLRGRQGSTDTEAF
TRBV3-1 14 ASSQKQGDPLYGYT
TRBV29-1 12 SAQRQVSTDTQY
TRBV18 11 ASSPGPADTQY
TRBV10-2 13 ASSEKRQGRSPLH
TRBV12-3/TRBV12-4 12 ASSFQVANTEAF
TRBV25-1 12 ASSAGTGPYEQY
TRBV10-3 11 AISVDSGNTIY
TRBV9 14 ASSEGGMGLDEEQF
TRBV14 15 ASSQVLTSAWNNEQF
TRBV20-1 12 SASYQGRDYGYT
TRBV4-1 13 ASSQVGPGEEKLF
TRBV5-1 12 ASSIYREGETQY
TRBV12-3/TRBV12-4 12 ASSFSGGAKTQY
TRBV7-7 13 ASSLELSGGETQY
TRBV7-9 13 ATLAGGPIEETQY
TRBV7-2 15 ASSYGGRGFAKNIQY
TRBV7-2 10 ASSVRNYGYT
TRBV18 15 ASSPPSSGRGSGEQF
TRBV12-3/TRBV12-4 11 ASSFSRANEQF
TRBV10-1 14 ASSEDRFTSGNTIY
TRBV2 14 ASRERHGGFNTEAF
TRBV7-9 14 ASSPTGQGAYNEQF
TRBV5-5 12 ASSQSYLNTEAF
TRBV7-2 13 ASSLRIGGTDTQY
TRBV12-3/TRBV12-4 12 ASSLLQGAGELF